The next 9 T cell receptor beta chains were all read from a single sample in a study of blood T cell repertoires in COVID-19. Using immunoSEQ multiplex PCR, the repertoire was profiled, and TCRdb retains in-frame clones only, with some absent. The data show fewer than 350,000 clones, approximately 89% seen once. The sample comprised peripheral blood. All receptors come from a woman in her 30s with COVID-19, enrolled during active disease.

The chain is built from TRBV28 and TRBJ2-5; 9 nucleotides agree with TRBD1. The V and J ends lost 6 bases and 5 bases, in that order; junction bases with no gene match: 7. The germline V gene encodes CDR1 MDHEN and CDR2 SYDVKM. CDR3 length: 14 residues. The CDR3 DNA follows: TGTGCCAGCAGGGACGCGACAGGGGGGGAGACCCAGTACTTC. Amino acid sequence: CASRDATGGETQYF.

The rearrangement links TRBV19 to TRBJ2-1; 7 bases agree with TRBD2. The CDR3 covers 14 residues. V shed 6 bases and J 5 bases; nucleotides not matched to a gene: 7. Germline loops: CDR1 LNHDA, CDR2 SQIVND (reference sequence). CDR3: CASSKSGDDNEQFF. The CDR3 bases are TGTGCCAGTAGCAAGAGCGGGGATGACAATGAGCAGTTCTTC. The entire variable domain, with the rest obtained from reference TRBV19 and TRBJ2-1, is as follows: DGGITQSPKYLFRKEGQNVTLSCEQNLNHDAMYWYRQDPGQGLRLIYYSQIVNDFQKGDIAEGYSVSREKKESFPLTVTSAQKNPTAFYLCASSKSGDDNEQFFGPGTRLTVL.

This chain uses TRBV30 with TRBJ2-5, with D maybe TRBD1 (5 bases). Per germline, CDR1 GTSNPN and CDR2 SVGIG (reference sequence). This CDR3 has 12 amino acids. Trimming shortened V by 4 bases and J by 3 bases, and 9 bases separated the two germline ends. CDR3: CAWKLGEETQYF. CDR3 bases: TGTGCCTGGAAATTAGGGGAAGAGACCCAGTACTTC.

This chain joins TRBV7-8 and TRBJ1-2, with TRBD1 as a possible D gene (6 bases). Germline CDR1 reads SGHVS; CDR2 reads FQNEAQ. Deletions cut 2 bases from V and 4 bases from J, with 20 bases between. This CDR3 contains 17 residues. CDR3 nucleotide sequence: TGTGCCAGCAGCTTACTCTTACAGGGAACCCTCTTCTATGGCTACACCTTC. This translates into CASSLLLQGTLFYGYTF. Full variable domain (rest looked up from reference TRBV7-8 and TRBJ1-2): GAGVSQSPRYKVAKRGQDVALRCDPISGHVSLFWYQQALGQGPEFLTYFQNEAQLDKSGLPSDRFFAERPEGSVSTLKIQRTQQEDSAVYLCASSLLLQGTLFYGYTFGSGTRLTVV.

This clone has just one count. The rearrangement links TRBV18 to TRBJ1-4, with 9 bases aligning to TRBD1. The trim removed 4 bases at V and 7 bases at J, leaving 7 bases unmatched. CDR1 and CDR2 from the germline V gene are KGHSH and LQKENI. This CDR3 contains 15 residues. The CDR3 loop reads CASSQAGTGSEKLFF. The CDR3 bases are TGTGCCAGCTCACAGGCCGGGACAGGGAGTGAAAAACTGTTTTTT.

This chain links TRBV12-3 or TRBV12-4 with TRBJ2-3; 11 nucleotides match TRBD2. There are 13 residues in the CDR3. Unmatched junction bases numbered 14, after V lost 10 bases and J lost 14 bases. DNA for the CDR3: TGTGCCACGCTTAGCGGGGGGGGACCTCGGCCGTATTTT. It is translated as CATLSGGGPRPYF.

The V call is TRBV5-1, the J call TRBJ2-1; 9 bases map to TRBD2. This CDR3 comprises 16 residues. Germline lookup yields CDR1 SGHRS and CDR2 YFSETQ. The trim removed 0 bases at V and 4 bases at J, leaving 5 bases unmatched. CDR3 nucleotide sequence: TGCGCCAGCAGCTTGGAAGGGACTAGCCTATACAATGAGCAGTTCTTC. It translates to CASSLEGTSLYNEQFF.

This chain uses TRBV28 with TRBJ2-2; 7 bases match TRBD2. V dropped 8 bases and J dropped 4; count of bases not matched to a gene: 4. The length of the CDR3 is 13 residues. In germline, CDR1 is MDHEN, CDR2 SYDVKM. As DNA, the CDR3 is TGTGCCAGCGGGGGGGAGGTCACCGGGGAGCTGTTTTTT. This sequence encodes CASGGEVTGELFF.

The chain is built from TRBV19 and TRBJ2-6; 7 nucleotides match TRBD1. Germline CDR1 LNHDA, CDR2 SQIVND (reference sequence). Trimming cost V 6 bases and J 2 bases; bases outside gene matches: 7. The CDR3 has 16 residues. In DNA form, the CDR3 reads TGTGCCAGTAGACAAGGGGGCTTTGCTGGGGCCAACGTCCTGACTTTC. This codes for CASRQGGFAGANVLTF.